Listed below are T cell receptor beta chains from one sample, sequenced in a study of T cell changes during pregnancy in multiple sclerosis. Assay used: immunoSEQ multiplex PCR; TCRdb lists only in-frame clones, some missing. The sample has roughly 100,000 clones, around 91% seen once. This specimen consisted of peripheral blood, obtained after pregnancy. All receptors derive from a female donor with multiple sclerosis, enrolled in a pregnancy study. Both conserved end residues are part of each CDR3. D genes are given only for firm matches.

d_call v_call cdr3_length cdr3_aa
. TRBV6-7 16 CASSPPGTSFADTQYF
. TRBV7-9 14 CASSHSRRGETQYF
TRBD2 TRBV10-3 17 CAISVSGTSGRRETQYF
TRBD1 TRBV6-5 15 CASSTGDSRWTEAFF
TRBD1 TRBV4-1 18 CASRPDPGQGATNEKLFF
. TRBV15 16 CATSRVIGVGNTEAFF
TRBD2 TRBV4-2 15 CASSPVTSDTGELFF
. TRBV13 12 CASTLGGYEQYF
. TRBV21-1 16 CASSTSRQGWGNTIYF
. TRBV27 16 CASSHDIVSSYNEQFF
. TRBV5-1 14 CASSLTEVNEKLFF
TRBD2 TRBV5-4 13 CASSFRLAHEQYF
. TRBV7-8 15 CASSLDWGGNQPQHF
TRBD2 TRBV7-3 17 CASSYSRGGAKYNEQFF
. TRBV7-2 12 CASSSGYQPQHF
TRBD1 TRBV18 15 CASSPTGAEVYEQYF
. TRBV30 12 CAWSESGETQYF
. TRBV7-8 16 CASSLARGPTNEKLFF
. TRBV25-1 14 CASSDRGGFYGYTF
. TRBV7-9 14 CASSWTPPTDTQYF
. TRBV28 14 CASSPSASNYGYTF
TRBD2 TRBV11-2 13 CASSLDQAGEQFF
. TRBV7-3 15 CASSSNGGGVNEQFF
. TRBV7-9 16 CASSSTGMGSYNEQFF
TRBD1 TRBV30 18 CAWSTRFRGPGGTGELFF
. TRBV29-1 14 CSVPGVYGNTEAFF
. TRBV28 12 CATLDYNEKLFF
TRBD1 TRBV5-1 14 CASSRTGNTGELFF
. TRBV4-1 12 CASSREQEKLFF
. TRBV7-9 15 CASSLEAGGVTEAFF
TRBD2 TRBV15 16 CATSGGAGATYNEQFF
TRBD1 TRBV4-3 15 CASSQGQGLNTEAFF
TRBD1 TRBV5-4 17 CASSLPGTGGLTGELFF
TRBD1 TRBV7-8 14 CASSLGDRSGELFF
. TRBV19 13 CASSRGARETQYF
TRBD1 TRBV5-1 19 CASSLKGKVRDRFTDTQYF
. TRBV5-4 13 CASSLTGKNIQYF
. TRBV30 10 CAWRRSEAFF
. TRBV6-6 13 CASNQDSTDTQYF
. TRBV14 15 CASSLGRILQGGYTF
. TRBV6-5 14 CASSYRGSSYEQYF
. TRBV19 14 CASSIMGAQETQYF
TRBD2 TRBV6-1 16 CASSEALAGGTDTQYF
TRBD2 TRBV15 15 CATSSLAGFSYEQYF
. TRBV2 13 CASSGRSSYGYTF
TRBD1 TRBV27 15 CASRIQGYRNQPQHF
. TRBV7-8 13 CASSPRRGHEQYF
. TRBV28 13 CASSLDKEETQYF
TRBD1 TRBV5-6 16 CASSSSWDRGSGGYTF
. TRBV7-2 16 CASSMSGGYSTDTQYF
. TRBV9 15 CASSVRAGTRETQYF
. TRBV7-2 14 CASSLAYRENTIYF